This T cell receptor beta chain was found in a study of blood T cells in healthy people across ages. PCR was performed a second time for 7 to 11 cycles using a sample-barcoded 5' primer and a J-beta primer mix. TCRdb redid the calling of the 5' RACE reads with MiXCR, one entry per CDR3 protein. The sample holds approximately 690,000 distinct CDR3 sequences, roughly 53% seen once. Sequencing was carried out using blood. The sequence came from a man in his sixties in good health.

Here the CDR3 reads CASRYQGFSSYEQYF. CDR3 DNA sequence: TGTGCCAGCAGATATCAGGGATTTTCCTCCTACGAGCAGTACTTC. The chain combines TRBV7-2 with TRBJ2-7, with D perhaps TRBD1 (5 bases). Trimming left V 6 bases short and J 0 bases short, with 15 bases between. Looked up from germline, CDR1 is SGHTA and CDR2 is FQGNSA. The CDR3 extends over 15 amino acids.